A single sample is the source of the 28 T cell receptor beta chains below, sequenced in a study of Tregs in tolerant kidney transplant recipients. The method was immunoSEQ multiplex PCR; TCRdb's version includes in-frame clones alone and lacks a portion of them. The specimen's table records over 45,000 clones. The sequencing here drew on CD4+ T cells from blood, taken before the transplant. These receptor sequences come from a human donor who received a combined kidney and bone marrow transplant.

About this clone: The read terminates 3 residues before the CDR3 end, so the remaining end is supplied by the germline J gene. The chain is built from TRBV2 and TRBJ2-7; 7 bases align to TRBD1. Trimming removed 3 bases from V and 0 bases from J; junction bases left unmatched: 2. The germline V gene encodes CDR1 SNHLY and CDR2 FYNNEI. CDR3 length: 14 amino acids. The CDR3 bases that were read are TGTGCCAGCAGTGATCAGGGGGTCTCCTACGAG. Its protein product is CASSDQGVSYE. The full-length CDR3 reads as CASSDQGVSYEQYF.

On this clone: The read stops 3 residues short of the end of the CDR3; the missing end is completed from the germline J gene. The chain has TRBV7-2 and TRBJ2-5; D remains unclear. Germline CDR1 reads SGHTA; CDR2 reads FQGNSA. The length of the CDR3 is 11 residues. CDR3 protein: CASSTRHTQYF. Partial CDR3 DNA: TGTGCCAGCAGCACGCGACATACC.

Notes on this clone: The CDR3 goes on 3 residues after the read ends, and that part is filled in from the germline J gene. V gene TRBV4-2 combines with J gene TRBJ2-1; 9 nucleotides agree with TRBD1. This CDR3 contains 19 residues. Germline values: CDR1 LGHNA, CDR2 YNFKEQ. The J segment lost 1 base and the V segment lost 2 bases, leaving 12 bases of the junction unmatched. The sequenced part of the CDR3 DNA is TGTGCCAGCAGCCAACGGGACAGGGTGGACCGGGCGTCCTACAATGAG. This translates into CASSQRDRVDRASYNE. The complete CDR3 reads CASSQRDRVDRASYNEQFF.

A remark on this clone: The observed sequence ends 3 residues before the CDR3 terminus, with the missing tail filled in from the germline J gene. The V and J genes are TRBV7-9 and TRBJ2-7; D gene uncertain. The CDR3 runs 12 residues. Trimming removed 2 bases from V and 0 bases from J, with 2 bases in between. Germline assignment: CDR1 SEHNR and CDR2 FQNEAQ (reference sequence). The CDR3 here is CASSLHSYEQYF. The DNA read from the CDR3 is TGTGCCAGCAGCTTACACTCCTACGAG.

A word on this clone: The read ends 3 residues early relative to the CDR3; the germline J gene fills the gap. The V call is TRBV2, the J call TRBJ2-7; possibly TRBD1 for D (5 bases). V was shortened by 9 bases and J by 0 bases, with 15 bases between the two germline ends. CDR3 length: 14 residues. Germline V gives CDR1 SNHLY, CDR2 FYNNEI. The sequenced CDR3 bases are TGTGCCAGTGAGGCGGACACGAGCTCCTACGAG. Protein: CASEADTSSYE. The full-length CDR3 reads as CASEADTSSYEQYF.

Note on this clone: With the read ending 3 residues before the CDR3 end, the germline J gene is used to fill in that end. The chain carries TRBV7-9 and TRBJ1-2; TRBD1 matches 7 bases. Looked up from germline, CDR1 is SEHNR and CDR2 is FQNEAQ (reference sequence). The CDR3 covers 13 residues. Trimming took 5 bases from V and 4 from J; bases not matched to a gene: 4. This CDR3 is CASSPGQPYGYTF. The CDR3 bases that were read are TGTGCCAGCAGCCCGGGACAGCCCTATGGC. The whole variable domain, filled in from reference TRBV7-9 and TRBJ1-2, reads DTGVSQNPRHKITKRGQNVTFRCDPISEHNRLYWYRQTLGQGPEFLTYFQNEAQLEKSRLLSDRFSAERPKGSFSTLEIQRTEQGDSAMYLCASSPGQPYGYTFGSGTRLTVV.

In the case of this clone: The CDR3 is cut off 3 residues early in the read; its end comes from the germline J gene. The chain recombines TRBV19 with TRBJ2-7; the D gene is possibly TRBD2 (6 bases). The CDR3 spans 14 residues. V was cut by 4 bases and J by 5 bases, with 15 bases left in between. In germline, CDR1 is LNHDA, CDR2 SQIVND (reference sequence). Incomplete CDR3 DNA: TGTGCCAGTAGTACCCGCGGGGATCTGGACGAG. It yields the protein CASSTRGDLDE. The whole CDR3 protein is CASSTRGDLDEQYF.

With regard to this clone: With the read ending 3 residues before the CDR3 end, the germline J gene is used to fill in that end. The chain carries TRBV11-2 and TRBJ2-5, with 11 bases fitting TRBD2. From germline, CDR1 is SGHAT and CDR2 FQNNGV. Trimming removed 1 base from V and 2 bases from J; junction bases left unmatched: 0. The CDR3 totals 15 residues. The DNA read from the CDR3 is TGTGCCAGCAGCTTAGTAGCGGGAGGGCAAGAGACC. It encodes CASSLVAGGQET. In full, the CDR3 is CASSLVAGGQETQYF.

Notes on this clone: The read comes to an end 3 residues before the CDR3 does, leaving the germline J gene to fill in the end. The rearrangement uses TRBV7-6 and TRBJ2-1, with D perhaps matching TRBD2 (5 bases). Per germline, CDR1 SGHVS and CDR2 FNYEAQ. The ends were cut back, 1 base at V and 7 bases at J, with 11 bases in the middle. The CDR3 spans 14 residues. CDR3 DNA (partial): TGTGCCAGCAGCTTAGGTCTAGCTGTAAATGAG. Protein sequence: CASSLGLAVNE. The CDR3 reads in full as CASSLGLAVNEQFF.

CDR3 residues: CASSPGQSDPETQYF. Partial CDR3 DNA: TGTGCCAGCTCACCGGGGCAGTCGGACCCGGAGACC. The chain is built from TRBV18 and TRBJ2-5, with D possibly being TRBD1 (5 bases). The missing CDR3 end, 3 residues past where the read stops, is filled in from the germline J gene. Trimming took 3 bases from V and 5 from J, leaving 16 bases between them. The germline CDR1 and CDR2 sequences are KGHSH and LQKENI. The CDR3 is made up of 15 amino acids.

As for this clone: The read is 3 residues too short to cover the CDR3 end, so that end is filled in from the germline J gene. The rearrangement links TRBV20-1 to TRBJ2-3; 11 bases are a match to TRBD2. Trimming removed 0 bases from V and 2 bases from J; junction bases left unmatched: 7. The germline V gene has CDR1 DFQATT and CDR2 SNEGSKA (reference sequence). The CDR3 consists of 17 residues. The CDR3 loop reads CSARDFSGRVNTDTQYF. CDR3 DNA, as far as it was read: TGCAGTGCTAGAGACTTTAGCGGGAGGGTCAACACAGATACG.

Turning to this clone: The read comes to an end 3 residues before the CDR3 does, leaving the germline J gene to fill in the end. The rearrangement links TRBV7-3 to TRBJ2-3; the match to TRBD2 covers 13 bases. V shed 3 bases and J 4 bases; nucleotides not matched to a gene: 4. The germline V gene has CDR1 SGHTA and CDR2 FQGTGA. The CDR3 is made up of 16 amino acids. The sequenced part of the CDR3 DNA is TGTGCCAGCAGCTTCCGACTAGCGGGAGGTCCAGATACG. Translated: CASSFRLAGGPDT. The full CDR3 sequence reads CASSFRLAGGPDTQYF.

A word on this clone: Coverage ceases 3 residues before the CDR3 finishes, and the germline J gene fills in the end. The rearrangement uses TRBV30 and TRBJ1-5; weak D call: TRBD1 (5 bases). CDR3 length equals 13 residues. CDR1 is GTSNPN, CDR2 SVGIG, per germline (reference sequence). Trimming took off 0 bases at V and 7 bases at J, with 10 bases between the two ends. Incomplete CDR3 DNA: TGTGCCTGGAGTGTACCGGGGGTCCAGCCC. Translating gives CAWSVPGVQP. The entire CDR3 is CAWSVPGVQPQHF. The full variable domain, in which reference TRBV30 and TRBJ1-5 provide the parts outside the CDR3, is SQTIHQWPATLVQPVGSPLSLECTVEGTSNPNLYWYRQAAGRGLQLLFYSVGIGQISSEVPQNLSASRPQDRQFILSSKKLLLSDSGFYLCAWSVPGVQPQHFGDGTRLSIL.

In the case of this clone: Coverage ceases 3 residues before the CDR3 finishes, and the germline J gene fills in the end. The chain carries TRBV6-2 or TRBV6-3 and TRBJ1-5; D is unclear. This CDR3 has 14 amino acids. Germline assignment: CDR1 MNHEY and CDR2 SVGEGT. The V gene lost 5 bases and the J gene lost 4 bases, with 12 bases spanning the gap. This CDR3 reads CASSPKRSNQPQHF. Partial CDR3 DNA: TGTGCCAGCAGTCCTAAACGATCTAATCAGCCC.

The CDR3 protein is CASSLAGTRLNTEAFF. CDR3 DNA (partial): TGTGCCAGCAGCTTAGCCGGGACACGGCTAAACACTGAA. V usage is TRBV7-2 and J usage is TRBJ1-1; tentatively, D is TRBD1 (6 bases). The read halts 3 residues ahead of the CDR3 end, with the missing end drawn from the germline J gene. With 0 bases removed from V and 2 bases from J, the gap between germline ends came to 13 bases. Germline loops: CDR1 SGHTA, CDR2 FQGNSA. The CDR3 runs to 16 residues.

Remarks on this clone: The missing CDR3 end, 3 residues past where the read stops, is filled in from the germline J gene. The chain employs TRBV29-1 and TRBJ2-3, with TRBD2 identical over 12 bases. CDR3 size: 16 residues. Per germline, CDR1 SQVTM and CDR2 ANQGSEA. Germline trimming cut 3 bases from V and 0 bases from J; bases unmatched to any gene: 4. Incomplete CDR3 DNA: TGCAGCGTTGAGACTAGCGGGAGCACTAGCACAGATACG. This sequence encodes CSVETSGSTSTDT. The entire CDR3 is CSVETSGSTSTDTQYF.

By frequency, this clone is medium-sized. Read coverage stops 3 residues before the CDR3 terminus; the germline J gene supplies the remainder. V is TRBV20-1 and J is TRBJ1-4; D possibly corresponds to TRBD1 (5 bases). Germline lookup yields CDR1 DFQATT and CDR2 SNEGSKA (reference sequence). CDR3 length: 14 amino acids. The germline V and J ends were trimmed by 6 bases and 4 bases, with 15 bases remaining between them. CDR3 loop: CSAPKDGGNEKLFF. CDR3 DNA (partial): TGCAGTGCACCTAAGGACGGGGGTAATGAAAAA.

With regard to this clone: The read comes to an end 3 residues before the CDR3 does, leaving the germline J gene to fill in the end. The rearrangement links TRBV7-3 to TRBJ2-2, with 10 bases matching TRBD2. Unmatched junction bases numbered 3, after V lost 5 bases and J lost 3 bases. CDR3 length: 15 amino acids. Germline V gene data show CDR1 as SGHTA and CDR2 as FQGTGA. Incomplete CDR3 DNA: TGTGCCAGCAGCCCGACTAGCGGGTACACCGGGGAG. Translation: CASSPTSGYTGE. The full CDR3 reads CASSPTSGYTGELFF.

As for this clone: Read sequence stops 3 residues before the CDR3 end, and the germline J gene provides the missing end. V gene TRBV20-1 combines with J gene TRBJ2-7; 10 bases agree with TRBD1. CDR3 size: 15 residues. Germline lookup yields CDR1 DFQATT and CDR2 SNEGSKA (reference sequence). J lost 2 bases, V lost 6 bases, and 10 bases had no gene match. The CDR3 here is CSAETSGTGAYEQYF. CDR3 DNA, as far as it was read: TGCAGTGCAGAAACATCCGGGACAGGGGCCTACGAG.

On this clone: Coverage ceases 3 residues before the CDR3 finishes, and the germline J gene fills in the end. The chain carries TRBV7-2 and TRBJ2-5, with D hard to call. Germline CDR1 and CDR2: SGHTA and FQGNSA. Trimming stripped 5 bases from V and 4 bases from J, with 8 bases between. The CDR3 covers 12 residues. The sequenced CDR3 bases are TGTGCCAGCAGCCTCCCAGGAGAGACC. It specifies CASSLPGET. The entire CDR3 is CASSLPGETQYF.

Worth noting for this clone: Read coverage stops 3 residues before the CDR3 terminus; the germline J gene supplies the remainder. This chain joins TRBV11-2 and TRBJ2-7, with TRBD1 identical over 8 bases. J lost 4 bases, V lost 2 bases, and 7 bases had no gene match. Germline values: CDR1 SGHAT, CDR2 FQNNGV. The CDR3 consists of 15 residues. The sequenced part of the CDR3 DNA is TGTGCCAGCAGCTTAATTCACAGGGGGTCATACGAG. It translates to CASSLIHRGSYE. The full-length CDR3 reads as CASSLIHRGSYEQYF.

As concerns this clone: From the germline J gene comes the end of the CDR3, since the read stops 3 residues before it. The rearrangement links TRBV30 to TRBJ2-7; tentatively, D is TRBD1 (5 bases). Germline V CDR1 and CDR2: GTSNPN, SVGIG (reference sequence). The CDR3 extends over 14 amino acids. Trimming stripped 2 bases from V and 4 bases from J, with 15 bases between. The CDR3 bases that were read are TGTGCCTGGAGTAGATCGAGGACACCTTACGAG. Its translation: CAWSRSRTPYE. The whole CDR3 sequence is CAWSRSRTPYEQYF.

Regarding this clone: The sequenced fragment ends 3 residues before the CDR3 boundary, so the rest is inferred from the germline J gene. J is TRBJ1-5 and V is TRBV6-2 or TRBV6-3, with TRBD1 matching over 8 bases. J was trimmed by 3 bases and V by 7 bases; bases with no gene match: 5. Germline V gives CDR1 MNHEY, CDR2 SVGEGT. This CDR3 comprises 14 residues. CDR3 DNA, as far as it was read: TGTGCCAGCAATCGGGACAGGTACAATCAGCCC. Its translation is CASNRDRYNQP. The complete CDR3 sequence is CASNRDRYNQPQHF.

On this clone: The CDR3 end falls 3 residues outside the read, so it is completed with the germline J gene. The chain joins TRBV19 to TRBJ2-5, with 8 bases identical to TRBD1. The CDR3 extends over 15 amino acids. Germline V CDR1 and CDR2: LNHDA, SQIVND (reference sequence). Germline trimming cut 6 bases from V and 4 bases from J; bases unmatched to any gene: 10. Partial CDR3 DNA: TGTGCCAGTAGAAGAACGGCAGGGGGCACAGAGACC. This gives the protein CASRRTAGGTET. The whole CDR3 region reads CASRRTAGGTETQYF.

On this clone itself: The CDR3 end falls 3 residues outside the read, so it is completed with the germline J gene. The chain has TRBV20-1 and TRBJ1-1; maybe TRBD1 (5 bases). CDR1 is DFQATT, CDR2 SNEGSKA, per germline (reference sequence). This CDR3 region has 14 residues. The V and J ends lost 4 bases and 5 bases respectively, with 17 bases between them. The sequenced part of the CDR3 DNA is TGCAGTGCTATGCTGATTCAGGGTAAAACTGAA. It codes for CSAMLIQGKTE. The full CDR3 is CSAMLIQGKTEAFF.

As for this clone: With the read ending 3 residues before the CDR3 end, the germline J gene is used to fill in that end. The chain combines TRBV20-1 with TRBJ2-7; 7 bases are shared with TRBD2. J gave up 6 bases and V 5 bases, and 10 bases lay outside the gene matches. The CDR3 has 13 amino acids. CDR1 DFQATT and CDR2 SNEGSKA come from the germline V gene (reference sequence). The CDR3 sequence is CSAAPRGEGEQYF. CDR3 DNA, as far as it was read: TGCAGTGCTGCCCCTCGGGGGGAGGGCGAG.

With regard to this clone: The read terminates 3 residues before the CDR3 end, so the remaining end is supplied by the germline J gene. The chain recombines TRBV5-1 with TRBJ2-1; TRBD2 aligns across 12 bases. Losses at the gene ends were 4 bases for V and 2 bases for J; bases not matched to a gene: 7. CDR3 size: 17 residues. Per germline, CDR1 SGHRS and CDR2 YFSETQ. The part of the CDR3 DNA that was read is TGCGCCAGCAGCCACATACTAGCGGGAGGAACCTACAATGAG. This gives the protein CASSHILAGGTYNE. The full CDR3 protein is CASSHILAGGTYNEQFF. The whole variable domain, remainder taken from reference TRBV5-1 and TRBJ2-1, is KAGVTQTPRYLIKTRGQQVTLSCSPISGHRSVSWYQQTPGQGLQFLFEYFSETQRNKGNFPGRFSGRQFSNSRSEMNVSTLELGDSALYLCASSHILAGGTYNEQFFGPGTRLTVL.

As to this clone: The DNA ends 3 residues before the CDR3 does, and the rest of the CDR3 is filled in from the germline J gene. V gene TRBV6-2 or TRBV6-3 combines with J gene TRBJ1-1, with TRBD1 identical over 8 bases. V lost 6 bases to trimming and J lost 1 base; unmatched junction nucleotides: 7. This CDR3 is 15 amino acids long. The germline CDR1 and CDR2 sequences are MNHEY and SVGEGT. The CDR3 bases that were read are TGTGCCAGCAGATTTCTGGACAGGGCGAACACTGAA. As protein: CASRFLDRANTE. The full-length CDR3 reads as CASRFLDRANTEAFF.